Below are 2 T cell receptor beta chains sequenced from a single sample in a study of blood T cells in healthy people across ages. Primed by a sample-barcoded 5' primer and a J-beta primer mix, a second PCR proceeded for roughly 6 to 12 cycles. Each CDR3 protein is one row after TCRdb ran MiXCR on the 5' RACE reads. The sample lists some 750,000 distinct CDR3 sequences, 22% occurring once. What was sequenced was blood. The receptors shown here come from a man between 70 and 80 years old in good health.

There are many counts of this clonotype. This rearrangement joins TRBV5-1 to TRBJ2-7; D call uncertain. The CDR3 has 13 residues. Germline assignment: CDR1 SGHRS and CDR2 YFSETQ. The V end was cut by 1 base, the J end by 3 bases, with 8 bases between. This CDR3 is CASSLTVHYEQYF. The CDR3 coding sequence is TGCGCCAGCAGCTTGACGGTGCACTACGAGCAGTACTTC.

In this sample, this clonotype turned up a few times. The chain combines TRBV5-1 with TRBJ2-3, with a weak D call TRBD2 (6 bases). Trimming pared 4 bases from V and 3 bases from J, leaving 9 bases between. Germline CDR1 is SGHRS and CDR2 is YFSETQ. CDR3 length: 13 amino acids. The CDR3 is CASSGGETDTQYF. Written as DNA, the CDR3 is TGCGCCAGCAGCGGCGGGGAGACAGATACGCAGTATTTT.